Sequencing of this T cell receptor (beta chain) was carried out in a study of vaccination effects on CD4 cells after COVID-19. Profiled with immunoSEQ multiplex PCR; TCRdb holds only in-frame clones, not every one. Of approximately 26,000 clones listed, almost 80% are singletons. Overall study results and limits: Whether induced by infection or by vaccine, clones showed marked clonal contraction late after vaccination.

The CDR3 is made up of 16 amino acids. V lost 4 bases and J lost 7; bases outside the gene matches: 9. Per the germline V gene, CDR1 is SGHDN and CDR2 is FVKESK. This clone was counted between two and nine times. Its antigen remains unknown. Before sequencing took place, the ViraFEST assay used viral peptide pools to expand antigen-specific CD4+ T cells. Once cultured for roughly ten days, the cells underwent separation to obtain CD4+ T cells. Subjects were given two BNT162b2 or mRNA-1273 vaccine doses. Negative nucleocapsid antibody tests before and after vaccination confirmed no previous SARS-CoV-2 infection. The researchers cultured around 2 million PBMC per well with roughly 11 IU/ml IL-2 and approximately 9.3 ug/ml peptides. Half-medium replacement with IL-2 medium occurred on days 3 and 7.

The specimen comprised CD4+ T cells from PBMCs cultured with SARS-CoV-2 spike peptides, sampled after COVID-19 vaccination. The V and J genes are TRBV14 and TRBJ2-5; 13 bases agree with TRBD2. This TCR derives from a human donor who received a COVID-19 vaccine. Some clones in this sample may be carry-over from other donors' samples. CDR3 residues: CASSRLTSGGAVTQYF. The CDR3 DNA follows: TGTGCCAGCAGCCGCCTCACTAGCGGGGGGGCCGTGACCCAGTACTTC.